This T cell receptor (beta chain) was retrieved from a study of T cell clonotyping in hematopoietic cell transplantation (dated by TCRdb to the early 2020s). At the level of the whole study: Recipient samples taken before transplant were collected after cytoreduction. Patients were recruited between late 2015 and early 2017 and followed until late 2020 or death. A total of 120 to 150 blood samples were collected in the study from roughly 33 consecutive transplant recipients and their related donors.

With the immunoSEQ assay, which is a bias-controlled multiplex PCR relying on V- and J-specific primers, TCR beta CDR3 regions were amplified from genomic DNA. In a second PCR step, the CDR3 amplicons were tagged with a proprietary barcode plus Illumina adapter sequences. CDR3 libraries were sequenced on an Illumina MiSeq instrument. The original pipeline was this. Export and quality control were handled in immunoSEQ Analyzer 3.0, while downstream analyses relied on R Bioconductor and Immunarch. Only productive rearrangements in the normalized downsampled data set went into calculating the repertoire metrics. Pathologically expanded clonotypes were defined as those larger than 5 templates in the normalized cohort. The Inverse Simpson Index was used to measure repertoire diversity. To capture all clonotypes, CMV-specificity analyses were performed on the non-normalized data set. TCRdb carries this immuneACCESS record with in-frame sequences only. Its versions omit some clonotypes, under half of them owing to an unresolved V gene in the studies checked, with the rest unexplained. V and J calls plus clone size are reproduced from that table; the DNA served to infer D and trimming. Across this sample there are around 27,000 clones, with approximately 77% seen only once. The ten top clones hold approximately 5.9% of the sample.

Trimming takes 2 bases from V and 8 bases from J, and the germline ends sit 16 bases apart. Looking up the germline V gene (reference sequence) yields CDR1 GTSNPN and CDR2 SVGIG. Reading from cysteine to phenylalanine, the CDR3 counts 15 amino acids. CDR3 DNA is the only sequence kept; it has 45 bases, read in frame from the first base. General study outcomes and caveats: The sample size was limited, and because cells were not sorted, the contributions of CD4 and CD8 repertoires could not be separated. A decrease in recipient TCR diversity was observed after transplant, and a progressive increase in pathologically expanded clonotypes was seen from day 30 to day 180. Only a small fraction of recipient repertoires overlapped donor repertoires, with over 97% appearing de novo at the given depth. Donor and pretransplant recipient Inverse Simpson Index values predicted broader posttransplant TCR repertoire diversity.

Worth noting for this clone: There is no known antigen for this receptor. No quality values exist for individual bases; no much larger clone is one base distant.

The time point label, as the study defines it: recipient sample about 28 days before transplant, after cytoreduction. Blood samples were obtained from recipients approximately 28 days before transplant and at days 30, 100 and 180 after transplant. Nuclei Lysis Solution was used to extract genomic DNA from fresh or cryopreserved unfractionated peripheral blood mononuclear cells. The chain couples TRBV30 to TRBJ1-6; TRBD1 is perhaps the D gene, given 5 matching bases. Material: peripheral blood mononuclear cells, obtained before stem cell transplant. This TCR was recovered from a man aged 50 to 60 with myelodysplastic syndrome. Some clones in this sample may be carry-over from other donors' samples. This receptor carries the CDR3 CAWSSGGTGDSPLHF. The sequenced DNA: TGTGCCTGGAGTTCGGGGGGAACGGGCGATTCACCCCTCCACTTT.